The clone carrying this T cell receptor (beta chain) was seen once. V shed 6 bases and J shed 3 bases, with 17 bases lying between them. Germline CDR1 and CDR2: LNHDA and SQIVND (reference sequence). The length of the CDR3 is 15 residues. Seattle-derived patients entered the study during active infection and were followed longitudinally. The data originate from a study of blood T cell repertoires in COVID-19. Across the whole study: The United States, Italy and Spain provided the acute and convalescent COVID-19 samples. PBMCs, B-cell-depleted T cells, or T cells were the source of the cDNA or gDNA that made up the material.

Original data processing: Estimation of nucleated cell counts relied on the amplification of reference gene primers. The assay was immunoSEQ multiplex PCR, and TCRdb's table has in-frame clones only and misses some. The V and J calls and clone size come from that table; D and trimming were worked out from the DNA. The profile covers some 240,000 clones, with roughly 80% appearing a single time and around 7.5% taken by the ten largest. The TCR comes from a woman older than 75 with COVID-19, enrolled during active disease. The specimen sequenced was peripheral blood. The chain has TRBV19 and TRBJ1-1; D call uncertain. CDR3 DNA: TGTGCCAGTAGATCACTAGGGAGGAGGGACACTGAAGCTTTCTTT. This encodes CASRSLGRRDTEAFF.